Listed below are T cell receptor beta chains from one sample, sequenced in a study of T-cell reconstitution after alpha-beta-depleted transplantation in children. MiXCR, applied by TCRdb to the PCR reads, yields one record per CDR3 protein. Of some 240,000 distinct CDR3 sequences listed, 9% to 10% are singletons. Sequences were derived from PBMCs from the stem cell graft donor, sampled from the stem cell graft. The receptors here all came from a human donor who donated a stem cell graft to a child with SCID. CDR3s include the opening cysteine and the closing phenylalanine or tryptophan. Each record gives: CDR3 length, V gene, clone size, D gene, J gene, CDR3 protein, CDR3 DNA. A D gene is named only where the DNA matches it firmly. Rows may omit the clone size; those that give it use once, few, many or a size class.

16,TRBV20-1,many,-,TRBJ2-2,CSATPSTPTGTGELFF,TGCAGTGCCACTCCCTCGACTCCCACGGGGACCGGGGAGCTGTTTTTT
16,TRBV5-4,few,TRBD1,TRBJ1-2,CASSPVPGQGIYGYTF,TGTGCCAGCAGCCCCGTACCGGGACAGGGAATCTATGGCTACACCTTC
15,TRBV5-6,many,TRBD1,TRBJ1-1,CASDHGDRANTEAFF,TGTGCCAGCGACCATGGCGACAGGGCGAACACTGAAGCTTTCTTT
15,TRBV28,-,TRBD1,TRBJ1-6,CATSTSGTGDLPLHF,TGTGCCACCTCGACCTCCGGGACAGGGGATTTACCCCTCCACTTT
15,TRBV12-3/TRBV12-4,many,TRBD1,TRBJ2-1,CASSIGQGRYNEQFF,TGTGCCAGCAGTATCGGACAGGGACGATACAATGAGCAGTTCTTC
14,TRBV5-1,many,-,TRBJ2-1,CASSLDWSGNEQFF,TGCGCCAGCAGCTTGGATTGGAGCGGGAATGAGCAGTTCTTC
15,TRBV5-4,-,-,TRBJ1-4,CASSLKRGANEKLFF,TGTGCCAGCAGCTTGAAAAGGGGAGCTAATGAAAAACTGTTTTTT
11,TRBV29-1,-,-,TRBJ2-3,CSLASTDTQYF,TGCAGCCTAGCGAGCACAGATACGCAGTATTTT
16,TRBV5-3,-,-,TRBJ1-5,CARSLGEWAGTQPQHF,TGTGCCAGAAGCTTGGGAGAATGGGCAGGGACGCAGCCCCAGCATTTT
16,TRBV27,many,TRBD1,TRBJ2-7,CASSLSPGTGSNEQYF,TGTGCCAGCAGTTTAAGTCCCGGGACAGGGTCCAACGAGCAGTACTTC